The clone carrying this T cell receptor (beta chain) appeared once. Antigen specificity is unknown. V lost 3 bases and J 3 bases, leaving 12 bases between the germline ends. The CDR3 contains 15 residues. From germline, CDR1 is LNHDA and CDR2 SQIVND (reference sequence). Assay used: immunoSEQ multiplex PCR; TCRdb lists only in-frame clones, some missing. The sample lists more than 70,000 clones, approximately 84% occurring once. This sample is part of a study of OX40 agonist ivuxolimab in advanced cancers. The overall study: Past anti-PD-1, anti-PD-L1 or anti-CTLA-4 therapy was accepted, and roughly 40% had received some. Study-wide results and caveats: Individuals who were partial responders at 0.1-3.0 mg/kg had clonal expansion that ranked among the lowest.

The chain employs TRBV19 and TRBJ2-1; D may be TRBD1 (6 bases). The receptor's source is an adult with an advanced solid tumor such as melanoma, head and neck, liver or kidney cancer. The sample consisted of CD4+ or CD8+ T cells sorted from blood, taken in a trial of the OX40 agonist ivuxolimab. This CDR3 is CASSIQGQYYNEQFF. The CDR3 DNA reads TGTGCCAGTAGTATCCAGGGACAATACTACAATGAGCAGTTCTTC.